These 2 T cell receptor beta chains originate from one sample sequenced in a study of cytomegalovirus exposure and HLA in healthy donors. A multiplex PCR was run with 60 Vbeta primers and 13 Jbeta primers. The method was immunoSEQ multiplex PCR; TCRdb's version includes in-frame clones alone and lacks a portion of them. Here the sample spans 150,000 to 200,000 clones, over 70% being singletons. Sequenced: PBMCs. These receptors came from a woman aged 40 to 55 in good health and CMV-seronegative.

This clone has more than one count but fewer than ten. Other DNA sequences from this sample encode an identical CDR3 as well. The V call is TRBV9, the J call TRBJ2-1; D call uncertain. V dropped 0 bases and J dropped 4 bases, with 5 bases sitting between them. In germline, CDR1 is SGDLS, CDR2 YYNGEE. The CDR3 is made up of 13 amino acids. CDR3 nucleotides: TGTGCCAGCAGCGTAGGGCCGTACAATGAGCAGTTCTTC. It is translated as CASSVGPYNEQFF.

The chain is built from TRBV28 and TRBJ2-7; D possibly corresponds to TRBD2 (6 bases). CDR3 length: 14 residues. V lost 10 bases and J lost 1, with 17 bases in between. CDR1 and CDR2 (germline): MDHEN, SYDVKM. For the CDR3, the DNA is TGTGCCATCTGCCGGGACTCCGCATCCTACGAGCAGTACTTC. It translates to CAICRDSASYEQYF.